The 29 T cell receptor beta chains below all came from one sample that was sequenced in a study of T cells in Graves' hyperthyroidism and ophthalmopathy. There were TCR beta CDR3 regions amplified from RNA transcripts. The HTBI primer set drove a first-round RT-PCR of the TCR CDR3. TCRdb reanalysed the multiplex PCR reads using MiXCR and keeps one entry per CDR3 protein. In the table there are roughly 580,000 distinct CDR3 sequences, around 42% of which are singletons. Sequenced sample: peripheral blood or thyroid tissue (not recorded which). Receptors were obtained from a young woman with Graves' hyperthyroidism.

The chain has TRBV20-1 and TRBJ1-5; perhaps TRBD1 as D (5 bases). Trimming shortened V by 4 bases and J by 3 bases, and 16 bases separated the two germline ends. This CDR3 region has 15 residues. The germline CDR1 and CDR2 sequences are DFQATT and SNEGSKA (reference sequence). The CDR3 protein is CSAIWDRRINQPQHF. DNA of the CDR3: TGCAGTGCTATATGGGACCGGAGAATCAATCAGCCCCAGCATTTT.

V is TRBV3-1 and J is TRBJ2-2; the D is unclear. V was trimmed by 5 bases and J by 5 bases, leaving 9 bases between them. The CDR3 spans 13 residues. Germline CDR1 and CDR2: LGHDT and YNNKEL (reference sequence). The CDR3 nucleotides are TGTGCCAGCAGCAGACTTGATACCGGGGAGCTGTTTTTT. Translation gives CASSRLDTGELFF.

There are many counts of this clonotype. This chain links TRBV2 with TRBJ1-5; D perhaps matches TRBD1 (5 bases). The germline CDR1 and CDR2 sequences are SNHLY and FYNNEI. The CDR3 sequence is 16 residues long. Trimming cost V 2 bases and J 3 bases, with 14 bases left between them. CDR3 protein: CASSESRGEANQPQHF. DNA of the CDR3: TGTGCCAGCAGTGAAAGTAGAGGGGAGGCCAATCAGCCCCAGCATTTT. Together with reference TRBV2 and TRBJ1-5, the CDR3 gives the full variable domain: EPEVTQTPSHQVTQMGQEVILRCVPISNHLYFYWYRQILGQKVEFLVSFYNNEISEKSEIFDDQFSVERPDGSNFTLKIRSTKLEDSAMYFCASSESRGEANQPQHFGDGTRLSIL.

In regard to this clonotype: It may be a read error: a sequence one base away is much more abundant. V usage is TRBV29-1 and J usage is TRBJ2-7, with 9 bases fitting TRBD1. Germline V gene data show CDR1 as SQVTM and CDR2 as ANQGSEA. The CDR3 is 16 amino acids. V lost 4 bases, J lost 5 bases, and 15 bases stayed unmatched. This CDR3 reads CSVGEPGDRAINEQYF. CDR3 sequence (DNA): TGCAGCGTTGGGGAGCCAGGGGACAGGGCTATCAACGAGCAGTACTTC.

This clonotype showed up many times. The rearrangement joins TRBV24-1 to TRBJ1-5; 8 nucleotides agree with TRBD1. This CDR3 has 15 residues. After removal of 2 bases from V and 5 bases from J, the junction contained 4 bases not matched to a gene. The V gene's germline CDR1 is KGHDR and CDR2 SFDVKD. CDR3 nucleotide sequence: TGTGCCACCAGTGATTCCCGGACAGGGTATCAGCCCCAGCATTTT. Its protein product is CATSDSRTGYQPQHF.

As for this clonotype: A read error may be the cause here, since a much bigger clone is one base away. The chain is built from TRBV7-9 and TRBJ1-1; TRBD1 agrees at 7 bases. CDR1 is SEHNR, CDR2 FQNEAQ, per germline (reference sequence). The ends lost 6 bases at V and 4 bases at J; junction bases unmatched: 8. This CDR3 comprises 14 residues. In DNA, the CDR3 is TGTGCCAGCAGGGCCGGGACAGTGAGCACTGAAGCTTTCTTT. As protein: CASRAGTVSTEAFF.

This clonotype was recorded a few times. The V and J genes are TRBV14 and TRBJ1-2, with TRBD1 as a possible D gene (5 bases). V was pared by 4 bases and J by 7 bases, with 13 bases between. Germline V gives CDR1 SGHDN, CDR2 FVKESK. The CDR3 spans 13 residues. As DNA, the CDR3 is TGTGCCAGCAGCCGAATATCCACAGGTGGCTACACCTTC. This encodes CASSRISTGGYTF.

The rearrangement links TRBV20-1 to TRBJ1-4; D is ambiguous. V lost 5 bases to trimming and J lost 0 bases, with 10 bases between them. CDR3 length: 14 residues. CDR1 and CDR2 (germline): DFQATT, SNEGSKA (reference sequence). The CDR3, as DNA: TGCAGTGCTGTGGCAGGAACAACTAATGAAAAACTGTTTTTT. Its protein product is CSAVAGTTNEKLFF.

The chain employs TRBV20-1 and TRBJ2-5, with unresolved D. Germline lookup yields CDR1 DFQATT and CDR2 SNEGSKA (reference sequence). Trimming cost V 2 bases and J 0 bases, with 10 bases left between them. The CDR3 sequence is 14 residues long. CDR3: CSARSRRYQETQYF. The DNA of the CDR3 is TGCAGTGCTAGATCCAGGCGATACCAAGAGACCCAGTACTTC.

This clonotype was seen at least ten times. The rearrangement joins TRBV15 to TRBJ2-7; perhaps TRBD1 as D (5 bases). CDR1 LNHNV and CDR2 YYDKDF come from the germline V gene (reference sequence). The CDR3 extends over 12 amino acids. The germline V and J ends were trimmed by 6 bases and 2 bases, with 8 bases remaining between them. CDR3 coding DNA: TGTGCCACCAGGAACAGGCCCTACGAGCAGTACTTC. It encodes CATRNRPYEQYF.

The J gene is TRBJ1-1, the V gene TRBV2; D is perhaps TRBD1 (5 bases). The CDR3 spans 15 residues. The V and J ends lost 8 bases and 0 bases respectively, with 16 bases between them. The germline gives CDR1 SNHLY, CDR2 FYNNEI. CDR3 region: CASGDDGALNTEAFF. CDR3 bases: TGTGCCAGCGGAGACGATGGGGCGCTGAACACTGAAGCTTTCTTT.

The V call is TRBV19, the J call TRBJ1-3; possible D gene TRBD1, 5 bases. The CDR3 has 15 residues. V lost 3 bases to trimming and J lost 0 bases, with 9 bases between them. CDR1 is LNHDA, CDR2 SQIVND, per germline (reference sequence). The DNA for the CDR3 is TGTGCCAGTAGTATGCAGGGCCACTCTGGAAACACCATATATTTT. Its translation: CASSMQGHSGNTIYF.

V is TRBV9 and J is TRBJ2-7, with 8 positions matching TRBD1. V lost 0 bases and J lost 4; bases outside the gene matches: 6. The length of the CDR3 is 15 residues. Germline CDR1 SGDLS, CDR2 YYNGEE. The CDR3 sequence: CASSVDTRGRYEQYF. For the CDR3, the DNA is TGTGCCAGCAGCGTAGATACCAGGGGGCGGTACGAGCAGTACTTC.

The sample holds many counts of this clonotype. V and J are TRBV5-1 and TRBJ1-1; D might be TRBD1 (5 bases). Germline CDR1 is SGHRS and CDR2 is YFSETQ. Trimming stripped 4 bases from V and 1 base from J, with 11 bases between. The CDR3 extends over 14 amino acids. The CDR3 sequence is CASSQRDGNTEAFF. The CDR3 coding sequence is TGCGCCAGCAGCCAGCGGGACGGGAACACTGAAGCTTTCTTT.

This clonotype was seen a few times. The chain links TRBV20-1 to TRBJ2-7, with D possibly TRBD1 on 6 matching bases. Germline V gene data show CDR1 as DFQATT and CDR2 as SNEGSKA (reference sequence). This CDR3 comprises 12 residues. Here the CDR3 reads CKAAGEGYEQYF. CDR3 sequence (DNA): TGCAAAGCGGCAGGGGAAGGCTACGAGCAGTACTTC.

The rearrangement joins TRBV10-3 to TRBJ1-5; no reliable D call. The V and J ends lost 5 bases and 4 bases respectively, with 12 bases between them. CDR1 and CDR2 (germline): ENHRY, SYGVKD. The CDR3 has 14 residues. This CDR3 is CAISKDGRNQPQHF. CDR3 DNA sequence: TGTGCCATCAGTAAGGACGGACGAAATCAGCCCCAGCATTTT.

The chain links TRBV12-3 or TRBV12-4 to TRBJ2-7; perhaps D is TRBD1 or TRBD2 (5 bases each). The CDR3 contains 14 residues. V lost 3 bases and J lost 7, with 16 bases in between. Here the CDR3 reads CASSFGRGEVEQYF. The DNA for the CDR3 is TGTGCCAGCAGTTTCGGACGGGGCGAGGTGGAGCAGTACTTC.

This clonotype occurred a few times. This chain connects TRBV5-1 to TRBJ1-2; D is ambiguous. CDR3 size: 12 residues. The germline CDR1 and CDR2 sequences are SGHRS and YFSETQ. V was pared by 4 bases and J by 8 bases, with 12 bases between. CDR3 nucleotides: TGCGCCAGCAGCCTGGCGGAGGGAGGCTACACCTTC. As protein: CASSLAEGGYTF.

Comments on this clonotype: Just one base apart from a much larger clone, this may be a read error. The chain combines TRBV2 with TRBJ2-5, with D possibly being TRBD1 (5 bases). The CDR3 sequence is 14 residues long. CDR1 and CDR2 (germline): SNHLY, FYNNEI. The CDR3 DNA reads TGTACCAGCAGTGAACAGGCTACTCAAGAGACCCAGTACTTC. It encodes CTSSEQATQETQYF.

The chain uses TRBV2 and TRBJ2-7; 9 bases are a match to TRBD1. The junction had 6 bases not matched to a gene; V was cut back by 6 bases and J by 9 bases. The CDR3 consists of 12 residues. Looked up from germline, CDR1 is SNHLY and CDR2 is FYNNEI. CDR3 coding DNA: TGTGCCAGCAGCGACAGGGGGGAGTGGCAGTACTTC. This gives the protein CASSDRGEWQYF.

The chain couples TRBV20-1 to TRBJ1-6; D is uncertain. V shed 1 base and J shed 5 bases, with 9 bases lying between them. This CDR3 contains 14 residues. Germline CDR1 and CDR2: DFQATT and SNEGSKA (reference sequence). In nucleotides, the CDR3 is TGCAGTGCTAGAGTCAATGGGGATAATTCACCCCTCCACTTT. Translated: CSARVNGDNSPLHF.

The V call is TRBV19, the J call TRBJ1-1; 7 bases are a match to TRBD1. Germline CDR1 LNHDA, CDR2 SQIVND (reference sequence). This CDR3 contains 13 residues. V shed 4 bases and J 11 bases; nucleotides not matched to a gene: 10. The CDR3: CASSNRDSRGAFF. The CDR3 DNA follows: TGTGCCAGTAGTAACCGGGACAGTCGTGGGGCTTTCTTT.

A remark on this clonotype: With a much larger clone just one base away, this may be a read error. The J gene is TRBJ2-7, the V gene TRBV12-3 or TRBV12-4, with D maybe TRBD2 (6 bases). There are 11 residues in the CDR3. The V and J ends lost 6 bases and 5 bases respectively, with 8 bases between them. CDR3 residues: CASRAGNEQYF. The CDR3 nucleotides are TGTGCCAGCAGGGCGGGAAACGAGCAGTACTTC.

This clonotype has only one observation. A read error may be the cause here, since a much bigger clone is one base away. This rearrangement joins TRBV11-1 to TRBJ2-5; D is perhaps TRBD2 (5 bases). Trimming cost V 1 base and J 5 bases, with 14 bases left between them. Germline loops: CDR1 SGHAT, CDR2 FQDESV (reference sequence). This CDR3 has 15 amino acids. For the CDR3, the DNA is TGTGCCAGCAGCTTAGGGACGAGCGGCGTGGAGACCCAGTACTTC. Its translation is CASSLGTSGVETQYF. The complete variable domain, with remaining parts taken from reference TRBV11-1 and TRBJ2-5, reads EAEVAQSPRYKITEKSQAVAFWCDPISGHATLYWYRQILGQGPELLVQFQDESVVDDSQLPKDRFSAERLKGVDSTLKIQPAELGDSAMYLCASSLGTSGVETQYFGPGTRLLVL.

This clonotype was found many times. The CDR3 protein is CSVVTGRNTEAFF. DNA of the CDR3: TGCAGCGTTGTAACAGGGAGGAACACTGAAGCTTTCTTT. The rearrangement joins TRBV29-1 to TRBJ1-1; D may be TRBD1 (6 bases). The germline V gene has CDR1 SQVTM and CDR2 ANQGSEA. The CDR3 is made up of 13 amino acids. Trimming removed 4 bases from V and 1 base from J, with 10 bases in between.

The V gene is TRBV27, the J gene TRBJ1-1, with D unclear. CDR3 size: 11 residues. Germline CDR1 and CDR2: MNHEY and SMNVEV (reference sequence). Trimming left V 7 bases short and J 5 bases short, with 8 bases between. Written as DNA, the CDR3 is TGTGCCAGCAACGAGGGTACTGAAGCTTTCTTT. It yields the protein CASNEGTEAFF.

V usage is TRBV6-1 and J usage is TRBJ1-1; D is unclear. The CDR3 sequence is 14 residues long. Between the trimmed V and J ends, which lost 6 bases and 10 bases, there was a span of 21 bases. In germline, CDR1 is MNHNS, CDR2 SASEGT. As DNA, the CDR3 is TGTGCCAGCAGCCAAGATTATGGACCGGCGGTAGCTTTCTTT. Residues: CASSQDYGPAVAFF.

This chain uses TRBV7-9 with TRBJ2-2; D is possibly TRBD1 or TRBD2 (5 bases each). Per the germline V gene, CDR1 is SEHNR and CDR2 is FQNEAQ (reference sequence). CDR3 length: 16 amino acids. V lost 2 bases to trimming and J lost 0 bases, with 10 bases between them. This CDR3 reads CASSLIRGPNTGELFF. The CDR3 nucleotides are TGTGCCAGCAGCTTAATAAGGGGACCGAACACCGGGGAGCTGTTTTTT.

This clonotype was counted a single time. The rearrangement links TRBV24-1 to TRBJ1-1; 7 bases match TRBD1. This CDR3 region has 14 residues. Germline CDR1 KGHDR, CDR2 SFDVKD. The trim removed 11 bases at V and 2 bases at J, leaving 10 bases unmatched. This CDR3 reads CASTWDRQNTEAFF. Here the CDR3 DNA reads TGTGCCAGCACCTGGGACAGACAAAACACTGAAGCTTTCTTT.